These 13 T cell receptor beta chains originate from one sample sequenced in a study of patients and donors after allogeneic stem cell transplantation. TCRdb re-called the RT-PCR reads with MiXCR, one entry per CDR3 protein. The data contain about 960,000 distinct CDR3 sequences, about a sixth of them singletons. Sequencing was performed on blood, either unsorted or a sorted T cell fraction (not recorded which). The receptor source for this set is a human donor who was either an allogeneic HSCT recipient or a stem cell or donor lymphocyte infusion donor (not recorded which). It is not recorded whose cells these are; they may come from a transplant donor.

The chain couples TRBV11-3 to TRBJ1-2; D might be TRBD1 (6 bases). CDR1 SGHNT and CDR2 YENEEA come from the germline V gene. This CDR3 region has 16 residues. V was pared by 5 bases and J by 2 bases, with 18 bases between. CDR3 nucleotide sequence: TGTGCCAGCAGCCCAGTTGGGACAACATCGAACTATGGCTACACCTTC. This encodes CASSPVGTTSNYGYTF.

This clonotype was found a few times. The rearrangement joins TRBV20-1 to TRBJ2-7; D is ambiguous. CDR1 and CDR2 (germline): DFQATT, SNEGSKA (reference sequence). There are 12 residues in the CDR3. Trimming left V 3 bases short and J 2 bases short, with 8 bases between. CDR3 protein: CSASGPTYEQYF. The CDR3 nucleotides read TGCAGTGCTAGCGGGCCCACCTACGAGCAGTACTTC.

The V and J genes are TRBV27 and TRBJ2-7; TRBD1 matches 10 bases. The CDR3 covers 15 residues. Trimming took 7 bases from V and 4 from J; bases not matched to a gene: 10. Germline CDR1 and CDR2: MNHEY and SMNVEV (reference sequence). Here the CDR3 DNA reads TGTGCCAGCATCTCCGTAGGGACAGGGGTGTACGAGCAGTACTTC. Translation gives CASISVGTGVYEQYF.

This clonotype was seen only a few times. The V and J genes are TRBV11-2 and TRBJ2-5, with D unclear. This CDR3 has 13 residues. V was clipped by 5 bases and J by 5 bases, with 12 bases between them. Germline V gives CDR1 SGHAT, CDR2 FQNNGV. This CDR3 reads CASSRKQWETQYF. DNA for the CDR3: TGTGCCAGCAGCAGGAAACAATGGGAGACCCAGTACTTC.

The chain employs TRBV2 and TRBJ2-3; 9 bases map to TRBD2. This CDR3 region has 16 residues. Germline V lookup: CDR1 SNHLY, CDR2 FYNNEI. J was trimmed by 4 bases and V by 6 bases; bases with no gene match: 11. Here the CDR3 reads CASSEGAGGPADTQYF. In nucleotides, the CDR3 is TGTGCCAGCAGCGAGGGGGCGGGAGGGCCCGCAGATACGCAGTATTTT.

CDR3 nucleotides: TGTGCCAGCAGTTACGAGGGTCCGGTCAATTCACCCCTCCACTTT. This encodes CASSYEGPVNSPLHF. The chain is built from TRBV6-5 and TRBJ1-6, with unresolved D. From germline, CDR1 is MNHEY and CDR2 SVGAGI. V gave up 2 bases and J gave up 7 bases, with 12 bases separating them. The CDR3 loop spans 15 amino acids.

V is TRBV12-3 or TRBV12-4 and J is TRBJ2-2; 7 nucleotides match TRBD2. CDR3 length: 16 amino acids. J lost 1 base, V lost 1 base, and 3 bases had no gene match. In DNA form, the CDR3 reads TGTGCCAGCAGTTTAGTGGCTAGCGGGAACACCGGGGAGCTGTTTTTT. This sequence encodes CASSLVASGNTGELFF.

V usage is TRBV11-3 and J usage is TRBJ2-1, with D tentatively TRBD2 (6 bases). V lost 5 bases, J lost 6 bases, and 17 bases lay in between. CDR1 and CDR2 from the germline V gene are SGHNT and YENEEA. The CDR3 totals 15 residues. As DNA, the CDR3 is TGTGCCAGCAGCCCACCGGGACGGAGGGTCAATGAGCAGTTCTTC. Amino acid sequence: CASSPPGRRVNEQFF.

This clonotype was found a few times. The CDR3 DNA follows: TGCAGTGCTAGAGACCGAAGTTCCGGGACAATGAACACTGAAGCTTTCTTT. It specifies CSARDRSSGTMNTEAFF. This chain uses TRBV20-1 with TRBJ1-1, with D possibly being TRBD1 (6 bases). V shed 0 bases and J shed 0 bases, with 17 bases lying between them. This CDR3 has 17 residues. CDR1 is DFQATT and CDR2 is SNEGSKA in the germline V gene (reference sequence).

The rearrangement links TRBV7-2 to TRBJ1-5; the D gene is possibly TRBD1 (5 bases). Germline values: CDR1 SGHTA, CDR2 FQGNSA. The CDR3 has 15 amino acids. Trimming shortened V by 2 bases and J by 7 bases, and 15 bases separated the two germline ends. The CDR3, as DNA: TGTGCCAGCAGCTTATCCTGGGGGGTAGGGCAGCCCCAGCATTTT. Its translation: CASSLSWGVGQPQHF.

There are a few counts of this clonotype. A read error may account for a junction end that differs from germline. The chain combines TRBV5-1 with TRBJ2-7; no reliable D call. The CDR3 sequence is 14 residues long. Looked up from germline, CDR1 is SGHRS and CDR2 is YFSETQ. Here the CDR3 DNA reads TGCGTCAGCAGCTTTACGGACGGCTCCTACGAGCAGTACTTC. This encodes CVSSFTDGSYEQYF.

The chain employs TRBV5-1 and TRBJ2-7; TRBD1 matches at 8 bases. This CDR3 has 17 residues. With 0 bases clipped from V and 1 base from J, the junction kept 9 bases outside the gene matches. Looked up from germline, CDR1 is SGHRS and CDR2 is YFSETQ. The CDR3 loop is CASSLDRSGTGSYEQYF. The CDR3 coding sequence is TGCGCCAGCAGCTTGGATCGTTCCGGGACAGGATCCTACGAGCAGTACTTC.

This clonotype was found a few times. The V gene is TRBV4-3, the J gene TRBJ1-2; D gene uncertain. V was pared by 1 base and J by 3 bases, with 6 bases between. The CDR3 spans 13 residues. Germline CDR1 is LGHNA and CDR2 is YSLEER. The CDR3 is CASSQASYYGYTF. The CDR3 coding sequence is TGCGCCAGCAGCCAAGCATCATACTATGGCTACACCTTC.